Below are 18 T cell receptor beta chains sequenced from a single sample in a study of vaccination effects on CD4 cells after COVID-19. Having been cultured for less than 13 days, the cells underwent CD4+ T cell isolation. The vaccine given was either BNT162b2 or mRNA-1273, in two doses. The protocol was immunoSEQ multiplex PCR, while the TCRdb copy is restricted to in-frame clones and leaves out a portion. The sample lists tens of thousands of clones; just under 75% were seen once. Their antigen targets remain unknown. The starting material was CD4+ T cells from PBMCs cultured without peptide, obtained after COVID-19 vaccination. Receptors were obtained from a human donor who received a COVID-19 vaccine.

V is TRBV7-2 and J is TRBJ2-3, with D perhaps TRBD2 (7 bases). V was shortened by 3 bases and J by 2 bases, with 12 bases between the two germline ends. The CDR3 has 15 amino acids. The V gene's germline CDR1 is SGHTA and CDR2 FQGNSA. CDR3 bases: TGTGCCAGCAGCTTCGAGGGGGGGCTCACAGATACGCAGTATTTT. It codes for CASSFEGGLTDTQYF.

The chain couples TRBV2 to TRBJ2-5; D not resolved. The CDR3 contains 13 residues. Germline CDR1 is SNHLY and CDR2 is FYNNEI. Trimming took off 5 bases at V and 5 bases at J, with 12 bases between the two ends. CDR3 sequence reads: CASSTPTPETQYF. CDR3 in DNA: TGTGCCAGCAGTACCCCCACCCCGGAGACCCAGTACTTC.

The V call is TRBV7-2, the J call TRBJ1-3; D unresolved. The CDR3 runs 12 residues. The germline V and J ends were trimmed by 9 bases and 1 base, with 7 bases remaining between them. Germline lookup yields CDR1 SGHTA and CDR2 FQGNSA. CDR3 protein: CARRESGNTIYF. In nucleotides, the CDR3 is TGTGCCAGAAGAGAGTCTGGAAACACCATATATTTT.

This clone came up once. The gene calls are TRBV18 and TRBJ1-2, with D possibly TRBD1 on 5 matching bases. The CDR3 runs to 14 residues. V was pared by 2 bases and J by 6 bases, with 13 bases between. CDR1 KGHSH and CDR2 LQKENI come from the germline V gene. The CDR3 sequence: CASSPNSGGDGYTF. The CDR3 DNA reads TGTGCCAGCTCACCAAACAGCGGGGGAGATGGCTACACCTTC.

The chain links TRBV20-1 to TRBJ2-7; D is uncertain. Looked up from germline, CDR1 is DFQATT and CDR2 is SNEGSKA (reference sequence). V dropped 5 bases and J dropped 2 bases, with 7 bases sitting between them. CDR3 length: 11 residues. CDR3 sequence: CSAVGAYEQYV. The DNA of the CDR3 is TGCAGTGCTGTAGGAGCCTACGAGCAGTACGTC.

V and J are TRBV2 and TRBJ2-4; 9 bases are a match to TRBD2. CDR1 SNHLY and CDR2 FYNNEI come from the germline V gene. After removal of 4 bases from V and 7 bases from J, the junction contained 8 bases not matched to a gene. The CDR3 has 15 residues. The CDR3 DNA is TGTGCCAGCAGTGTGTTGCGGGGGGGCCCCAACATTCAGTACTTC. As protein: CASSVLRGGPNIQYF.

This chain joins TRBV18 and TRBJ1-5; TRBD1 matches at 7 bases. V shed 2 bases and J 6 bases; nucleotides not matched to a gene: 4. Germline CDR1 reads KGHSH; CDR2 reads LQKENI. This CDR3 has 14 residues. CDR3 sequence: CASSPDREGQPQHF. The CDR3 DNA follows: TGTGCCAGCTCACCAGACAGGGAAGGTCAGCCCCAGCATTTT.

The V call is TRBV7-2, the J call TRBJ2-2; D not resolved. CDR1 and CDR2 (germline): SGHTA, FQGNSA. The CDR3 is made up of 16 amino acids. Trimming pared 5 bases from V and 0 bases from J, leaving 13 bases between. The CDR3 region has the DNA TGTGCCAGCAGCCTGATGGCCTCCGCGAACACCGGGGAGCTGTTTTTT. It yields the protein CASSLMASANTGELFF.

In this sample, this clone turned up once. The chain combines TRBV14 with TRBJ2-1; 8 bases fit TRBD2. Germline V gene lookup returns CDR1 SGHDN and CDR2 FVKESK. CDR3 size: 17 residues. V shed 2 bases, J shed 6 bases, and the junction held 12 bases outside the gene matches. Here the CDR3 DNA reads TGTGCCAGCAGCCAATTACTAGTGGCGGGGGGACTCAATGAGCAGTTCTTC. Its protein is CASSQLLVAGGLNEQFF.

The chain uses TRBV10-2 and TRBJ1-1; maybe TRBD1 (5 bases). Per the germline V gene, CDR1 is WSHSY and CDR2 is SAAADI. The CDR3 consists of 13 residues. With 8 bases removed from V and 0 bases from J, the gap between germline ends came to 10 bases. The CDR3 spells CASVDTLNTEAFF. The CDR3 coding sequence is TGCGCCAGCGTGGACACTTTGAACACTGAAGCTTTCTTT.

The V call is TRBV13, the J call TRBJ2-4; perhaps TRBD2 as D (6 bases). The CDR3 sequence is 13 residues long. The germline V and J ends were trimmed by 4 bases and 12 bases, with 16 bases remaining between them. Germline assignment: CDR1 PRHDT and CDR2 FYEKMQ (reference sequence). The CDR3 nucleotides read TGTGCCAGCAGCTCCTCCGGGACTCCGCGTCAGTACTTC. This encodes CASSSSGTPRQYF.

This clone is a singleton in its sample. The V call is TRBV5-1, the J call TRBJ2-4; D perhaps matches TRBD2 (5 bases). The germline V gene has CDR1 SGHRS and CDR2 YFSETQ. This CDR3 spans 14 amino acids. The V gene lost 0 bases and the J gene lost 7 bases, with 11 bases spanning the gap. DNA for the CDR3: TGCGCCAGCAGCTTGGGAGGGATTGGCAACATTCAGTACTTC. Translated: CASSLGGIGNIQYF.

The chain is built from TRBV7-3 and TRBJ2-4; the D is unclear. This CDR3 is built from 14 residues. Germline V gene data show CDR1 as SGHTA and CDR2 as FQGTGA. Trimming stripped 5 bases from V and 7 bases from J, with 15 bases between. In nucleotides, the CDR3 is TGTGCCAGCAGCCCCAACCCGCAGAATAACATTCAGTACTTC. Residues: CASSPNPQNNIQYF. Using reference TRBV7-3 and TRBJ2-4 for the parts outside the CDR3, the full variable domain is GAGVSQTPSNKVTEKGKYVELRCDPISGHTALYWYRQSLGQGPEFLIYFQGTGAADDSGLPNDRFFAVRPEGSVSTLKIQRTERGDSAVYLCASSPNPQNNIQYFGAGTRLSVL.

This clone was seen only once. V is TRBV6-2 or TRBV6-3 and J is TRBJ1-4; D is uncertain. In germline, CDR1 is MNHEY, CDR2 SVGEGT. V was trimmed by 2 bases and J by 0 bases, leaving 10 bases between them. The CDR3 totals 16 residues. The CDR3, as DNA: TGTGCCAGCAGTTACGTACAGATTGCAACTAATGAAAAACTGTTTTTT. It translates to CASSYVQIATNEKLFF.

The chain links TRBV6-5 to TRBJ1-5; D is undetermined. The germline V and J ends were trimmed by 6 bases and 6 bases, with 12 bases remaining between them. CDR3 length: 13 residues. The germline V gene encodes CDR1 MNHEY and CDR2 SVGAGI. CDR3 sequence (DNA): TGTGCCAGCAGATCGGCCCCTTTTCAGCCCCAGCATTTT. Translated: CASRSAPFQPQHF.

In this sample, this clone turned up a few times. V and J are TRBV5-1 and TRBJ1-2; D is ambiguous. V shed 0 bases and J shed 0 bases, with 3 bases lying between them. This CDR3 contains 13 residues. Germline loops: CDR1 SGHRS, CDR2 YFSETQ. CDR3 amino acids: CASSLGTNYGYTF. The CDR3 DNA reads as TGCGCCAGCAGCTTGGGAACTAACTATGGCTACACCTTC.

In nucleotides, the CDR3 is TGTGCCAGCAGTGAAATTCCTGGGCCGTTTGGGGAAGCTTTCTTT. Protein sequence: CASSEIPGPFGEAFF. V is TRBV2 and J is TRBJ1-1; D not certain. The CDR3 runs to 15 residues. The V end was cut by 2 bases, the J end by 8 bases, with 18 bases between. Per germline, CDR1 SNHLY and CDR2 FYNNEI.

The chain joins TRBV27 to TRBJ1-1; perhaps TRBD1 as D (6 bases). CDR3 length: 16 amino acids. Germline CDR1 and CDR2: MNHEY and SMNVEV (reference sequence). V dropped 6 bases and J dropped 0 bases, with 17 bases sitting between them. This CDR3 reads CASRSFTSGVNTEAFF. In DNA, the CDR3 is TGTGCCAGCAGGTCATTTACCTCAGGGGTGAACACTGAAGCTTTCTTT.